The present T cell receptor (beta chain) was sequenced within a study of Ad26.COV2.S vaccination and SARS-CoV-2 variants. Background on the study: A COV1001 Ad26.COV2.S trial-arm participant provided the sample.

Regarding the study as a whole: While placebo recipients had lower spike-specific TCR breadth, vaccine recipients had more. Total T cell responses, in the TCR breadth and depth analyses, may have been underestimated.

As concerns this clone: The antigen is unknown.

Clones were sequenced by immunoSEQ multiplex PCR, and TCRdb holds only the in-frame ones, with some missing. The sample lists fewer than 900,000 clones, roughly 90% occurring once. Germline-derived CDR1 and CDR2 are LGHNA and YNFKEQ. The CDR3 consists of 14 residues. Trimming pared 0 bases from V and 0 bases from J, leaving 5 bases between. The treatment is: 19 received Ad26.COV2.S at low or high dose, single or two shots; about 5 received placebo; per-sample allocation not given. Repertoires come from day 63 after the first vaccine or placebo injection. Vaccination employed an Ad26 vector expressing the Wuhan-strain SARS-CoV-2 spike.

This chain joins TRBV4-2 and TRBJ1-1, with D uncertain. This TCR was recovered from a person aged 18-65 years who received the Ad26.COV2.S COVID-19 vaccine or a placebo. The sample was peripheral blood, taken in a trial of Ad26.COV2.S vaccine versus placebo. The CDR3 spells CASSQEVVNTEAFF. CDR3 nucleotides: TGTGCCAGCAGCCAAGAGGTAGTGAACACTGAAGCTTTCTTT.